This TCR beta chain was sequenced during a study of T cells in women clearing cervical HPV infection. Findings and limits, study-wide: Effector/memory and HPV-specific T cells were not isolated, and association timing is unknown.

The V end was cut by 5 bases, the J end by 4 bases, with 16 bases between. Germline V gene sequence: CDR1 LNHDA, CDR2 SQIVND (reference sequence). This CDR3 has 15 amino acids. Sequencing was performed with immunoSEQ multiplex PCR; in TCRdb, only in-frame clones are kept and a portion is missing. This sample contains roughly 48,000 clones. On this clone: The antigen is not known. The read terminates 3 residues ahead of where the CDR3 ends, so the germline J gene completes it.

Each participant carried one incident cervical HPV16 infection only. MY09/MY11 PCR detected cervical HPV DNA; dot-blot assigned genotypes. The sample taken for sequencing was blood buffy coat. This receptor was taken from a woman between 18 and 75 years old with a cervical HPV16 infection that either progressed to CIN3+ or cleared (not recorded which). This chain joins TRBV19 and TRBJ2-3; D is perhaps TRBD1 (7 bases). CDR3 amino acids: CASSQDRRGADTQYF. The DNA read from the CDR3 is TGTGCCAGTAGTCAGGACAGGAGGGGTGCAGATACG.